These 16 T cell receptor beta chains came from one sample sequenced in a study of T cell responses to AZD1222 COVID-19 vaccine. The repertoire was sequenced with immunoSEQ multiplex PCR; TCRdb's copy has only in-frame clones and lacks some. The repertoire holds roughly 150,000 clones, with about 88% as singletons. The specimen comprised peripheral blood, sampled 28 days after the second AZD1222 dose. The receptors were gathered from an adult who received the AZD1222 COVID-19 vaccine.

The chain has TRBV4-3 and TRBJ1-2, with TRBD1 matching 8 bases. V trimming: 4 bases; J trimming: 7 bases; junction bases outside the gene matches: 5. Germline assignment: CDR1 LGHNA and CDR2 YSLEER. The CDR3 loop spans 13 amino acids. The CDR3 loop reads CASSPTGTGGYTF. As DNA, the CDR3 is TGCGCCAGCAGCCCTACCGGGACAGGTGGCTACACCTTC.

The rearrangement uses TRBV28 and TRBJ2-7; a possible D gene is TRBD2 (5 bases). Trimming left V 9 bases short and J 2 bases short, with 17 bases between. The germline V gene encodes CDR1 MDHEN and CDR2 SYDVKM. This CDR3 has 14 residues. In nucleotides, the CDR3 is TGTGCCAGTACATCCGGGAATGGAGCCTACGAGCAGTACTTC. As protein: CASTSGNGAYEQYF.

This chain links TRBV5-4 with TRBJ1-6, with 7 positions matching TRBD1. The CDR3 spans 15 residues. Losses at the gene ends were 4 bases for V and 9 bases for J; bases not matched to a gene: 10. Germline CDR1 reads SGHNT; CDR2 reads YYREEE (reference sequence). This chain's CDR3 is CASSPNEGAISPLHF. CDR3 nucleotides: TGTGCCAGCAGCCCGAATGAGGGGGCGATTTCACCCCTCCACTTT.

This clone has a single count. The chain recombines TRBV3-1 (or the pseudogene TRBV3-2) with TRBJ2-1; TRBD2 matches at 9 bases. The trim removed 8 bases at V and 5 bases at J, leaving 4 bases unmatched. Germline lookup yields CDR1 LGHDT and CDR2 YNNKEL (reference sequence). The CDR3 is 13 residues long. CDR3 nucleotides: TGTGCCAGCGCGGGACTAGCAGACAATGAGCAGTTCTTC. It codes for CASAGLADNEQFF.

The chain has TRBV5-1 and TRBJ2-2; 9 nucleotides line up with TRBD1. Trimming cost V 3 bases and J 2 bases; bases outside gene matches: 2. Germline V CDR1 and CDR2: SGHRS, YFSETQ. CDR3 size: 15 residues. The CDR3 coding sequence is TGCGCCAGCAGCTCGACAGGGGGAAACACCGGGGAGCTGTTTTTT. Amino acids: CASSSTGGNTGELFF.

In the case of this clone: The same CDR3 is also encoded by other DNA sequences in this sample. The chain links TRBV11-2 to TRBJ2-7; 8 bases map to TRBD1. This CDR3 has 14 residues. V was clipped by 3 bases and J by 2 bases; unmatched bases: 3. CDR1 and CDR2 (germline): SGHAT, FQNNGV. Written as DNA, the CDR3 is TGTGCCAGCAGCTTCGGACAGGGTCCCTACGAGCAGTACTTC. Translating it yields CASSFGQGPYEQYF.

This clone was seen a single time. This chain links TRBV18 with TRBJ2-2, with D possibly matching TRBD2 (5 bases). The CDR3 totals 14 residues. Trimming pared 0 bases from V and 7 bases from J, leaving 9 bases between. Germline CDR1 and CDR2: KGHSH and LQKENI. CDR3 residues: CASSPPPGDGELFF. In DNA, the CDR3 is TGTGCCAGCTCACCACCCCCCGGGGACGGGGAGCTGTTTTTT.

The rearrangement joins TRBV6-2 or TRBV6-3 to TRBJ2-3; TRBD2 matches 8 bases. CDR1 and CDR2 (germline): MNHEY, SVGEGT. V lost 2 bases to trimming and J lost 3 bases; unmatched junction nucleotides: 1. The CDR3 spans 14 residues. The CDR3 DNA sequence: TGTGCCAGCAGTTACGAGCGGGGGACAGATACGCAGTATTTT. Its protein product is CASSYERGTDTQYF.

The chain combines TRBV24-1 with TRBJ2-3, with 13 bases aligning to TRBD2. Trimming removed 7 bases from V and 4 bases from J; junction bases left unmatched: 7. Germline V CDR1 and CDR2: KGHDR, SFDVKD. The CDR3 has 16 residues. DNA of the CDR3: TGTGCCACCAGCCTAACTAGCGGGGGGGCCCCAGATACGCAGTATTTT. The encoded protein is CATSLTSGGAPDTQYF.

The CDR3 loop is CASSLWTPGYGYTF. In DNA, the CDR3 is TGTGCCAGCAGCTTATGGACGCCTGGCTACGGCTACACCTTC. The chain has TRBV5-4 and TRBJ1-2; no clear D gene. CDR1 and CDR2 (germline): SGHNT, YYREEE (reference sequence). The CDR3 totals 14 residues. Between the trimmed V and J ends, which lost 2 bases and 8 bases, there was a span of 16 bases.

J is TRBJ1-2 and V is TRBV18, with D possibly TRBD1 on 6 matching bases. The CDR3 extends over 15 amino acids. Germline assignment: CDR1 KGHSH and CDR2 LQKENI. V was pared by 0 bases and J by 6 bases, with 14 bases between. Written as DNA, the CDR3 is TGTGCCAGCTCACCACCCGGACAGCAAGTAGATGGCTACACCTTC. Its translation is CASSPPGQQVDGYTF. Combining the CDR3 with reference TRBV18 and TRBJ1-2 gives the whole variable domain NAGVMQNPRHLVRRRGQEARLRCSPMKGHSHVYWYRQLPEEGLKFMVYLQKENIIDESGMPKERFSAEFPKEGPSILRIQQVVRGDSAAYFCASSPPGQQVDGYTFGSGTRLTVV.

The J gene is TRBJ2-2, the V gene TRBV5-1; D uncertain. V was trimmed by 0 bases and J by 2 bases, leaving 2 bases between them. In germline, CDR1 is SGHRS, CDR2 YFSETQ. This CDR3 comprises 13 residues. In DNA, the CDR3 is TGCGCCAGCAGCTTGGACAACACCGGGGAGCTGTTTTTT. Its protein is CASSLDNTGELFF.

V and J are TRBV7-3 and TRBJ2-2; the D is unclear. With 2 bases removed from V and 0 bases from J, the gap between germline ends came to 7 bases. This CDR3 is 15 amino acids long. The V gene's germline CDR1 is SGHTA and CDR2 FQGTGA. CDR3 coding DNA: TGTGCCAGCAGCTTAGGCTTGGCGAACACCGGGGAGCTGTTTTTT. Amino acid sequence: CASSLGLANTGELFF.

The chain uses TRBV5-6 and TRBJ2-5; no clear D gene. Germline V gene sequence: CDR1 SGHDT, CDR2 YYEEEE. V was shortened by 3 bases and J by 1 base, with 1 base between the two germline ends. The CDR3 totals 11 residues. The CDR3 region is CASSSQETQYF. The CDR3 DNA sequence: TGTGCCAGCAGCTCCCAAGAGACCCAGTACTTC.

This sequence joins TRBV9 and TRBJ2-1; D not certain. The germline V and J ends were trimmed by 4 bases and 3 bases, with 14 bases remaining between them. The length of the CDR3 is 15 residues. Germline V CDR1 and CDR2: SGDLS, YYNGEE. Here the CDR3 reads CASSSPLKFYNEQFF. CDR3 sequence (DNA): TGTGCCAGCAGCTCCCCCCTAAAATTCTACAATGAGCAGTTCTTC.

The chain combines TRBV4-2 with TRBJ1-5; D perhaps matches TRBD1 (5 bases). There are 14 residues in the CDR3. The V and J ends lost 1 base and 6 bases respectively, with 10 bases between them. In germline, CDR1 is LGHNA, CDR2 YNFKEQ. The CDR3 here is CASSQGGAAQPQHF. The DNA of the CDR3 is TGTGCCAGCAGCCAAGGAGGGGCGGCTCAGCCCCAGCATTTT.